This TCR beta chain originates from a study of cytomegalovirus exposure and HLA in healthy donors. CDR1 and CDR2 (germline): SEHNR, FQNEAQ (reference sequence). J gave up 2 bases and V 4 bases, and 7 bases lay outside the gene matches. There are 16 residues in the CDR3. In its sample, this clone was seen once. The PCR contained 60 Vbeta and 13 Jbeta primers. The method was immunoSEQ multiplex PCR; TCRdb's version includes in-frame clones alone and lacks a portion of them. The table includes approximately 220,000 clones, about 70% detected once. J is TRBJ1-2 and V is TRBV7-9; 10 nucleotides line up with TRBD1. The specimen sequenced was PBMCs. This sequence was found in a woman aged 25 to 39 in good health and CMV-seronegative. This CDR3 is CASSSDRGGGNYGYTF. As DNA, the CDR3 is TGTGCCAGCAGCTCGGACAGGGGGGGAGGAAACTATGGCTACACCTTC.